The 19 T cell receptor beta chains below all came from one sample that was sequenced in a study of T cell repertoires in cytomegalovirus infection. TCRdb reanalysed the reads using MiXCR and keeps one entry per CDR3 protein. Of approximately 590,000 distinct CDR3 sequences listed, about 40% are singletons. These receptors lack a known antigen. The starting material was cultured PBMCs, obtained from culture after CMV antigen stimulation. These receptors came from a human donor in good health (CMV status not recorded). Some clones in this sample may be carry-over from other donors' samples.

V gene TRBV20-1 combines with J gene TRBJ1-4; TRBD1 is a possible D gene (5 bases). V lost 1 base to trimming and J lost 6 bases, with 12 bases between them. This CDR3 spans 14 amino acids. The germline V gene encodes CDR1 DFQATT and CDR2 SNEGSKA (reference sequence). The CDR3: CSARVLGGDEKLFF. CDR3 coding DNA: TGCAGTGCTAGAGTTCTGGGGGGGGATGAAAAACTGTTTTTT.

The chain combines TRBV19 with TRBJ2-3; possibly TRBD1 or TRBD2 for D (6 bases each). The CDR3 covers 13 residues. Germline CDR1 is LNHDA and CDR2 is SQIVND (reference sequence). V shed 5 bases and J shed 6 bases, with 12 bases lying between them. In nucleotides, the CDR3 is TGTGCCAGTAGTCCGGGGGCGCTTGATACGCAGTATTTT. Translating gives CASSPGALDTQYF.

This clonotype was detected only a few times. The gene calls are TRBV7-2 and TRBJ2-3; a possible D gene is TRBD2 (6 bases). CDR3 length equals 15 residues. V lost 6 bases to trimming and J lost 4 bases, with 17 bases between them. The germline V gene encodes CDR1 SGHTA and CDR2 FQGNSA. This chain's CDR3 is CASRMGTGRADTQYF. The CDR3 region has the DNA TGTGCCAGCAGGATGGGGACTGGGCGGGCAGATACGCAGTATTTT.

The chain employs TRBV5-6 and TRBJ2-1; 9 bases are a match to TRBD2. Germline V lookup: CDR1 SGHDT, CDR2 YYEEEE. The trim removed 1 base at V and 6 bases at J, leaving 11 bases unmatched. The CDR3 is 17 amino acids. The CDR3 is CASSLKLELAGLNEQFF. The DNA for the CDR3 is TGTGCCAGCAGCTTGAAATTAGAACTAGCGGGCCTCAATGAGCAGTTCTTC.

This clonotype was counted only a few times. The V gene is TRBV15, the J gene TRBJ2-3; 14 bases are a match to TRBD2. Germline V gene sequence: CDR1 LNHNV, CDR2 YYDKDF (reference sequence). V lost 4 bases, J lost 2 bases, and 8 bases stayed unmatched. The CDR3 totals 18 residues. CDR3 residues: CATSKTRLAGGHTDTQYF. The DNA for the CDR3 is TGTGCCACCAGCAAAACTCGACTAGCGGGAGGGCACACAGATACGCAGTATTTT.

V and J are TRBV19 and TRBJ2-5; 12 nucleotides agree with TRBD2. This CDR3 has 15 amino acids. Germline V gene sequence: CDR1 LNHDA, CDR2 SQIVND (reference sequence). The V gene end was trimmed by 5 bases and the J gene end by 1 base; junction bases not matched to a gene: 2. CDR3 loop: CASSGLAGTQETQYF. CDR3 nucleotide sequence: TGTGCCAGTAGTGGACTAGCGGGGACCCAAGAGACCCAGTACTTC. Drawing the rest from reference TRBV19 and TRBJ2-5, the complete variable domain is DGGITQSPKYLFRKEGQNVTLSCEQNLNHDAMYWYRQDPGQGLRLIYYSQIVNDFQKGDIAEGYSVSREKKESFPLTVTSAQKNPTAFYLCASSGLAGTQETQYFGPGTRLLVL.

The rearrangement links TRBV6-6 to TRBJ2-5; weak D call: TRBD1 (6 bases). The CDR3 covers 15 residues. Germline V CDR1 and CDR2: MNHNY, SVGAGI (reference sequence). V lost 7 bases to trimming and J lost 5 bases, with 20 bases between them. This CDR3 reads CASTVPGEAGETQYF. DNA for the CDR3: TGTGCCAGCACGGTCCCAGGGGAAGCAGGGGAGACCCAGTACTTC.

The rearrangement joins TRBV10-2 to TRBJ2-1, with 7 bases matching TRBD2. The CDR3 extends over 16 amino acids. V was pared by 6 bases and J by 0 bases, with 8 bases of the junction left unmatched. The V gene's germline CDR1 is WSHSY and CDR2 SAAADI. In nucleotides, the CDR3 is TGCGCCAGCAGGTCTAGCGGTTCGAGCTCCTACAATGAGCAGTTCTTC. This sequence encodes CASRSSGSSSYNEQFF.

The chain is built from TRBV15 and TRBJ2-1, with 9 positions matching TRBD2. The CDR3 covers 14 residues. The junction had 8 bases not matched to a gene; V was cut back by 4 bases and J by 10 bases. Germline V lookup: CDR1 LNHNV, CDR2 YYDKDF (reference sequence). The CDR3 DNA sequence: TGTGCCACCAGCAACATAGCGGGGGCTCCGGAGCAGTTCTTC. Encoded protein: CATSNIAGAPEQFF.

This clonotype was seen many times. The chain has TRBV7-2 and TRBJ2-7, with TRBD2 as a possible D gene (5 bases). CDR3 length equals 13 residues. From germline, CDR1 is SGHTA and CDR2 FQGNSA. Trimming took 2 bases from V and 6 from J, leaving 11 bases between them. CDR3 sequence: CASSLTSYGEQYF. The CDR3 region has the DNA TGTGCCAGCAGCTTAACTAGTTATGGCGAGCAGTACTTC.

This chain uses TRBV29-1 with TRBJ2-7; 7 positions agree with TRBD2. The CDR3 runs to 15 residues. The germline CDR1 and CDR2 sequences are SQVTM and ANQGSEA. The junction had 14 bases not matched to a gene; V was cut back by 7 bases and J by 2 bases. CDR3 loop: CSAGGGSLTAYEQYF. Written as DNA, the CDR3 is TGCAGCGCTGGCGGCGGGAGCCTAACAGCCTACGAGCAGTACTTC.

The chain combines TRBV7-6 with TRBJ1-2, with 7 bases lining up with TRBD1. Germline trimming cut 5 bases from V and 8 bases from J; bases unmatched to any gene: 5. This CDR3 spans 12 amino acids. CDR1 SGHVS and CDR2 FNYEAQ come from the germline V gene. The CDR3: CASSTGATGYTF. CDR3 coding DNA: TGTGCCAGCAGCACAGGGGCAACCGGCTACACCTTC.

This clonotype has ten or more counts. The chain combines TRBV7-2 with TRBJ2-3; the D is unclear. Germline V lookup: CDR1 SGHTA, CDR2 FQGNSA. Trimming cost V 5 bases and J 0 bases, with 18 bases left between them. This CDR3 spans 17 amino acids. The CDR3 is CASSQKPRRSSTDTQYF. The CDR3 DNA reads as TGTGCCAGCAGCCAAAAGCCCCGGCGATCTAGCACAGATACGCAGTATTTT.

This clonotype has only a few counts. The CDR3 spells CASSLVFRNYGYTF. The DNA for the CDR3 is TGTGCCAGCAGCTTAGTTTTCCGTAACTATGGCTACACCTTC. This chain connects TRBV7-2 to TRBJ1-2; D ambiguous. The V end lost 1 base, the J end lost 1 base, and 7 bases lay between the germline ends. Germline V lookup: CDR1 SGHTA, CDR2 FQGNSA. The CDR3 length is 14 residues.

This clonotype has more than one count but fewer than ten. The chain joins TRBV7-2 to TRBJ2-3; 9 bases align to TRBD2. The V gene's germline CDR1 is SGHTA and CDR2 FQGNSA. This CDR3 spans 16 amino acids. The junction had 5 bases not matched to a gene; V was cut back by 4 bases and J by 0 bases. CDR3 bases: TGTGCCAGCAGCTGGCGGGGGGGGGCTAGCACAGATACGCAGTATTTT. Residues: CASSWRGGASTDTQYF.

CDR3 sequence reads: CASSDDGKGTLHQPQHF. In DNA form, the CDR3 reads TGTGCCAGCAGTGACGACGGGAAAGGGACCTTACATCAGCCCCAGCATTTT. The V call is TRBV2, the J call TRBJ1-5, with D possibly matching TRBD1 (5 bases). The CDR3 consists of 17 residues. Germline CDR1 SNHLY, CDR2 FYNNEI. V dropped 3 bases and J dropped 5 bases, with 20 bases sitting between them.

This chain uses TRBV7-2 with TRBJ2-7; TRBD2 matches at 8 bases. V was clipped by 1 base and J by 3 bases; unmatched bases: 11. Germline CDR1 is SGHTA and CDR2 is FQGNSA. The CDR3 spans 17 residues. DNA of the CDR3: TGTGCCAGCAGCTTAGGGCTGGTAGCGGGGAGTGGCTACGAGCAGTACTTC. Its protein product is CASSLGLVAGSGYEQYF.

This chain joins TRBV28 and TRBJ1-5; D is unresolved. This CDR3 comprises 16 residues. V was trimmed by 3 bases and J by 5 bases, leaving 17 bases between them. Looked up from germline, CDR1 is MDHEN and CDR2 is SYDVKM. CDR3 loop: CASSFRGRRADQPQHF. The CDR3 region has the DNA TGTGCCAGCAGTTTCCGCGGGCGACGGGCAGATCAGCCCCAGCATTTT. Combining the CDR3 with reference TRBV28 and TRBJ1-5 gives the whole variable domain DVKVTQSSRYLVKRTGEKVFLECVQDMDHENMFWYRQDPGLGLRLIYFSYDVKMKEKGDIPEGYSVSREKKERFSLILESASTNQTSMYLCASSFRGRRADQPQHFGDGTRLSIL.

A few counts support this clonotype. The rearrangement joins TRBV7-6 to TRBJ2-5, with no clear D. V lost 3 bases, J lost 5 bases, and 10 bases lay in between. The length of the CDR3 is 13 residues. Looked up from germline, CDR1 is SGHVS and CDR2 is FNYEAQ. This CDR3 reads CASSFGWRETQYF. The DNA of the CDR3 is TGTGCCAGCAGCTTCGGATGGCGGGAGACCCAGTACTTC. Full variable domain (rest looked up from reference TRBV7-6 and TRBJ2-5): GAGVSQSPRYKVTKRGQDVALRCDPISGHVSLYWYRQALGQGPEFLTYFNYEAQQDKSGLPNDRFSAERPEGSISTLTIQRTEQRDSAMYRCASSFGWRETQYFGPGTRLLVL.